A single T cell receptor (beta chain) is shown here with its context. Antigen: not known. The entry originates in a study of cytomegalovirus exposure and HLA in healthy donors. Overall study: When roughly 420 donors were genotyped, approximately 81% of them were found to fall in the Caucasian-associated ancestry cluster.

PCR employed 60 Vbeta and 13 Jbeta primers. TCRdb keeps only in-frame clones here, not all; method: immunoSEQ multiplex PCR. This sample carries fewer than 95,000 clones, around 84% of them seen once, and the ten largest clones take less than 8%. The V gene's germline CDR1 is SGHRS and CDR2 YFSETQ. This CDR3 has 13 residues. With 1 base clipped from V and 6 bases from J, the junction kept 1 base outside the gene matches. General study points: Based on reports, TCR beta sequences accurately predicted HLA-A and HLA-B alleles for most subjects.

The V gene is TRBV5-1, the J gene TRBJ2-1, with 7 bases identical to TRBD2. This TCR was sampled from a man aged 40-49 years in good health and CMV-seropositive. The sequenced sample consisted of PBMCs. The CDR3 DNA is TGCGCCAGCAGCTTGCTAGCGGTCAATGAGCAGTTCTTC. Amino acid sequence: CASSLLAVNEQFF. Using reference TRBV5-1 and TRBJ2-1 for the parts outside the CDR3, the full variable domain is KAGVTQTPRYLIKTRGQQVTLSCSPISGHRSVSWYQQTPGQGLQFLFEYFSETQRNKGNFPGRFSGRQFSNSRSEMNVSTLELGDSALYLCASSLLAVNEQFFGPGTRLTVL.